The source of this TCR beta chain is a study of blood T cell repertoires in COVID-19. Data came from immunoSEQ multiplex PCR; TCRdb stores just in-frame clones and leaves some out. The sample contains roughly 140,000 clones, over 75% of which appear only once. Trimming removed 4 bases from V and 2 bases from J; junction bases left unmatched: 2. This CDR3 is built from 14 residues. Germline CDR1 and CDR2: KGHSH and LQKENI. This clone was found a few times. The V and J genes are TRBV18 and TRBJ1-3; 7 bases are a match to TRBD1. Sequencing input: peripheral blood. This clonotype originated in a man in his fifties with acute or convalescent COVID-19. Here the CDR3 DNA reads TGTGCCAGCTCACGCGACAGGGCTGGAAACACCATATATTTT. It specifies CASSRDRAGNTIYF.